This T cell receptor beta chain was recovered during a study of blood T cell repertoires in COVID-19. V dropped 0 bases and J dropped 4 bases, with 9 bases sitting between them. The CDR3 is made up of 14 amino acids. The germline V gene has CDR1 SGHTA and CDR2 FQGNSA. This clone was seen just once. Generated by immunoSEQ multiplex PCR, the TCRdb table keeps only in-frame clones and is missing some. Here the sample spans roughly 150,000 clones, about 86% being singletons. The chain is built from TRBV7-2 and TRBJ1-2; D not resolved. The TCR was taken from a woman aged 70-85 years who had recovered from COVID-19. Sequencing was done on a sample of peripheral blood. The CDR3 DNA is TGTGCCAGCAGCTTAGCAGCTGGCGGCTATGGCTACACCTTC. This gives the protein CASSLAAGGYGYTF.